This T cell receptor beta chain was sequenced during a study of blood T cell repertoires in COVID-19. Background on the study: Donors in the United States, Italy and Spain gave samples during acute or convalescent COVID-19. Sources were T cells, B-cell-depleted T cells, or PBMCs; the material itself was cDNA or gDNA.

Original data processing: The authors estimated nucleated cell counts from reference gene primer amplification. This table comes from immunoSEQ multiplex PCR, and its TCRdb copy is limited to in-frame clones, with some not included. V and J calls and clone size follow that table, whereas D and trimming were derived from the DNA. Here the sample spans 95,000 to 110,000 clones, approximately 80% being singletons. From germline, CDR1 is SGHTA and CDR2 FQGNSA. V shed 3 bases and J shed 6 bases, with 11 bases lying between them. CDR3 length equals 14 residues. Sequencing was performed on peripheral blood. The receptor was isolated from a human donor in a cohort sampled during active COVID-19. The J gene is TRBJ1-4, the V gene TRBV7-2, with D tentatively TRBD1 (6 bases). CDR3 DNA sequence: TGTGCCAGCAGCTTGGGCAGGGGATATGAAAAACTGTTTTTT. It is translated as CASSLGRGYEKLFF.